This paragraph reports one T cell receptor (beta chain). Its antigen is as yet unknown. This entry belongs to a study of cytomegalovirus exposure and HLA in healthy donors. The PCR had 60 Vbeta and 13 Jbeta primers. Generated by immunoSEQ multiplex PCR, the TCRdb table keeps only in-frame clones and is missing some. Counted here are roughly 170,000 clones, roughly three quarters occurring once; the ten biggest clones make up around 14%. General study findings and limits: A later analysis revealed that TCR association rates differed between HLA loci, peaking at DRB1 and bottoming out at HLA-C.

Input material: PBMCs. The clonotype originates from a woman aged 50 to 60 in good health and CMV-seropositive.

CDR3 sequence reads: CASSSRNGQFGNYGYTF. The CDR3 nucleotides read TGTGCCAGCAGCTCCCGAAACGGACAATTCGGAAACTATGGCTACACCTTC. This chain links TRBV7-9 with TRBJ1-2, with D possibly matching TRBD1 (5 bases). The germline V gene has CDR1 SEHNR and CDR2 FQNEAQ (reference sequence). Trimming stripped 4 bases from V and 2 bases from J, with 20 bases between. The CDR3 extends over 17 amino acids.